A single sample is the source of the 10 T cell receptor beta chains below, sequenced in a study of graft-versus-host responses after intestinal transplantation. Profiled with immunoSEQ multiplex PCR; TCRdb holds only in-frame clones, not every one. The sample lists roughly 46,000 clones, about 93% occurring once. Material: PBMCs, obtained around 820 days after a first intestinal transplant, on the day of a second. The source is a human patient who received an intestinal transplant, so some T cells may come from the graft donor.

This sequence joins TRBV10-1 and TRBJ2-1, with 8 bases matching TRBD2. CDR3 length: 18 residues. Germline loops: CDR1 WNHNN, CDR2 SYGVQD (reference sequence). Trimming cost V 0 bases and J 8 bases; bases outside gene matches: 15. CDR3 amino acids: CASSESTSGRTITDEQFF. In DNA form, the CDR3 reads TGCGCCAGCAGTGAGTCGACAAGCGGGAGAACCATTACGGATGAGCAGTTCTTC.

The CDR3 nucleotides read TGTGCCACCAGAGGGACAGGGGGCCCGGTTTCTGGCTACACCTTC. Its translation is CATRGTGGPVSGYTF. The chain has TRBV15 and TRBJ1-2; 12 bases line up with TRBD1. The J segment lost 7 bases and the V segment lost 6 bases, leaving 9 bases of the junction unmatched. Per germline, CDR1 LNHNV and CDR2 YYDKDF (reference sequence). The CDR3 is 15 amino acids.

V usage is TRBV2 and J usage is TRBJ1-5; the match to TRBD1 covers 9 bases. This CDR3 is built from 14 residues. Germline V CDR1 and CDR2: SNHLY, FYNNEI. J was trimmed by 5 bases and V by 6 bases; bases with no gene match: 5. The CDR3 reads CASRGDREYQPQHF. The CDR3 DNA follows: TGTGCCAGCAGGGGGGACAGGGAGTATCAGCCCCAGCATTTT.

The J gene is TRBJ2-4, the V gene TRBV18, with 8 bases identical to TRBD1. The germline V gene has CDR1 KGHSH and CDR2 LQKENI. The V segment lost 1 base and the J segment 6 bases; nucleotides outside the gene matches: 8. This CDR3 spans 16 amino acids. CDR3 bases: TGTGCCAGCTCACCACGGTCAGGACAGGGAAGAAACATTCAGTACTTC. Its translation is CASSPRSGQGRNIQYF.

The sample holds one count of this clone. V is TRBV21-1 and J is TRBJ2-1; the table's TRBD1 call for D was not verified on the DNA. TRBV21-1 is reported as a pseudogene. CDR3 length: 9 amino acids. CDR3 sequence (DNA): TGTACCTCCCAGAATGAGCAGTTCTTC. Translation gives CTSQNEQFF.

Notes on this clone: At one boundary the junction diverges from the germline segment, which might be a read error. This CDR3 is also generated by other DNA sequences in the sample. This sequence joins TRBV7-7 and TRBJ2-3; D not resolved. The CDR3 contains 13 residues. The germline V gene has CDR1 SSHAT and CDR2 FNYEAQ (reference sequence). The DNA of the CDR3 is TGTGCTAGCAGCTTAGTAGGCACAGATACGCAGTATTTT. Translation gives CASSLVGTDTQYF.

The chain carries TRBV6-1 and TRBJ2-7; TRBD2 is a possible D gene (6 bases). V was clipped by 2 bases and J by 0 bases, with 11 bases between them. Germline V lookup: CDR1 MNHNS, CDR2 SASEGT. CDR3 size: 15 residues. The DNA for the CDR3 is TGTGCCAGCAGTGAAATGGGGGGAATCTCCTACGAGCAGTACTTC. Translation: CASSEMGGISYEQYF.

This sequence joins TRBV11-2 and TRBJ2-5, with TRBD2 identical over 15 bases. V lost 3 bases and J lost 5; bases outside the gene matches: 7. Looked up from germline, CDR1 is SGHAT and CDR2 is FQNNGV. The CDR3 consists of 17 residues. The CDR3 DNA reads as TGTGCCAGCAGCTTCCGGACTAGCGGGAGGGCTGTGGAGACCCAGTACTTC. It codes for CASSFRTSGRAVETQYF.

The chain is built from TRBV10-1 and TRBJ2-3, with D possibly being TRBD2 (5 bases). CDR1 is WNHNN and CDR2 is SYGVQD in the germline V gene (reference sequence). The CDR3 extends over 15 amino acids. The V end lost 0 bases, the J end lost 2 bases, and 9 bases lay between the germline ends. The CDR3: CASSESEGSTDTQYF. CDR3 nucleotides: TGCGCCAGCAGTGAGTCCGAGGGATCCACAGATACGCAGTATTTT.

The count of this clone is one. V and J are TRBV11-3 and TRBJ2-1; D possibly corresponds to TRBD2 (6 bases). This CDR3 comprises 14 residues. V was trimmed by 5 bases and J by 10 bases, leaving 18 bases between them. Germline V gives CDR1 SGHNT, CDR2 YENEEA. The CDR3 DNA follows: TGTGCCAGCAGCCCCGGGGTTGCGGGGCGGGAGCAGTTCTTC. The encoded protein is CASSPGVAGREQFF.